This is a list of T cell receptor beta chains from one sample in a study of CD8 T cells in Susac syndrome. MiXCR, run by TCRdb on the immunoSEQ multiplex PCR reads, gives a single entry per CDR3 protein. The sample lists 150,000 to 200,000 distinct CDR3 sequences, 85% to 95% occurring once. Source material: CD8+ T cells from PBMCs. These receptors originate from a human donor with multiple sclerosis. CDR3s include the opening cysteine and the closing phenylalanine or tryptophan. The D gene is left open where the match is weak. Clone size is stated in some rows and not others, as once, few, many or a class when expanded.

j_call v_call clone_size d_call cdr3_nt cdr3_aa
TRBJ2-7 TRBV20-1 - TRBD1 TGCAGTGCTAGAGATCGCGGACAGGGCACCTACGAGCAGTACTTC CSARDRGQGTYEQYF
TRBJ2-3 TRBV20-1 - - TGCAGTGCTAGACAACCCGATACGCAGTATTTT CSARQPDTQYF
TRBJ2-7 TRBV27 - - TGTGCCAGCAGCTCCCGTCGGGGGTTACCCTCCTACGAGCAGTACTTC CASSSRRGLPSYEQYF
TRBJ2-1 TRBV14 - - TGTGCCAGGAACCAGTATGAGCAGTTCTTC CARNQYEQFF
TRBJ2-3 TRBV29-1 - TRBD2 TGCAGTTTAGCGGGAGAGGTTGGGACAGATACGCAGTATTTT CSLAGEVGTDTQYF
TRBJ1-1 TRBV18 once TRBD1 TGTGCCAGCTCCCCTTCGGGGACAGGGGGAGAAGCTTTCTTT CASSPSGTGGEAFF
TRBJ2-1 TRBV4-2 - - TGTGCCAGCAGCCAAGATCCAGCCGGGAATGAAGAGCAGTTCTTC CASSQDPAGNEEQFF
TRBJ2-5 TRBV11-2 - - TGTGCCAGCAACACTCGAAAAGACAGGTTTGGATTGGAGACCCAGTACTTC CASNTRKDRFGLETQYF
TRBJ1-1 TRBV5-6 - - TGTGCCAGCAGCTTGGCCCCAAAGAAACCTGAAGCTTTCTTT CASSLAPKKPEAFF
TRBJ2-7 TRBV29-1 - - TGCAGCGTCCAAGGGGGGGAGGTCTCCTACGAGCAGTACTTC CSVQGGEVSYEQYF
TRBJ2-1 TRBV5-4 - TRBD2 TGTGCCAGCAGCTTAAAGTTTGAACTAGCGGGAGGGAATGAGCAGTTCTTC CASSLKFELAGGNEQFF
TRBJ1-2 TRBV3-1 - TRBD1 TGTGCCAGCAGCCAAGAAATATCGGACAGGGGCGCTTCTAACTATGGCTACACCTTC CASSQEISDRGASNYGYTF
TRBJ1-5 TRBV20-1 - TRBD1 TGCAGTGCTCCCGGGACAGGGGATCAGCCCCAGCATTTT CSAPGTGDQPQHF
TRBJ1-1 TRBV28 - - TGTGCCAGCAGTACCCCCCACGGAGCTTTCTTT CASSTPHGAFF
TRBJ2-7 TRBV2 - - TGTGCCAGCCGAGGGGTCTCCATTGAAGAGCAGTACTTC CASRGVSIEEQYF
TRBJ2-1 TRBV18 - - TGTGCCAGCTCGTTCGACAGGTACAATGAGCAGTTCTTC CASSFDRYNEQFF
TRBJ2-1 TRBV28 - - TGTGCCAGCAGTTTGGGCACTAAGCGGTTCTTC CASSLGTKRFF
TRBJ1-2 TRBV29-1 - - TGCAGCGTTGAAGATCGGGCGGCAGTCTATGGCTACACCTTC CSVEDRAAVYGYTF
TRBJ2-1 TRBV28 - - TGTGCCAGCAGTTTTGCTAGCAGCTACAATGAGCAGTTCTTC CASSFASSYNEQFF
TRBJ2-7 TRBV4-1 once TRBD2 TGCGCCAGCAGCCGGGCTAGCGGGAGAGGTTCCTACGAGCAGTACTTC CASSRASGRGSYEQYF
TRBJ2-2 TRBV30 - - TGTGCCTGGAACACCGGGGAGCTGTTTTTT CAWNTGELFF
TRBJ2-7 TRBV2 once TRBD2 TGTGCCAGCAGAAGGGGACTAGCGTTCTACGAGCAGTACTTC CASRRGLAFYEQYF
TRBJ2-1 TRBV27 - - TGTGCCAGCAGTCCGTCCCTAAATGAGCAGTTCTTC CASSPSLNEQFF
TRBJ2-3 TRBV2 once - TGTGCCAGCAGTGAATACCCCCAGTATTTT CASSEYPQYF
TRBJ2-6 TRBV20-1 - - TGCAGTGCACTTTATGCGGACTCTGGGGCCAACGTCCTGACTTTC CSALYADSGANVLTF
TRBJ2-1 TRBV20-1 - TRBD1 TGCAGTGCTAGCGGCCGGGACAGCTACAATGAGCAGTTCTTC CSASGRDSYNEQFF
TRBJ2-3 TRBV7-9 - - TGTGCCAGCAGCCCTCGTTTCGGCGGACACACAGATACGCAGTATTTT CASSPRFGGHTDTQYF
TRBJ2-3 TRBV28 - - TGTGCCAGCAGTTTTCGTTTCACAGAAGATACGCAGTATTTT CASSFRFTEDTQYF
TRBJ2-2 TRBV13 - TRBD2 TGTGCCAGCAGCCCGCGACTAGCGGGAAAGTACGCCCCGAACACCGGGGAGCTGTTTTTT CASSPRLAGKYAPNTGELFF
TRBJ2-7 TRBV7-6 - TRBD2 TGTGCCAGCAGCCCCGGGACTAGCACGTACGAGCAGTACTTC CASSPGTSTYEQYF
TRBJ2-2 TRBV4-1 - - TGCGCCAGCAGCCAACACCAGGGGAACACCGGGGAGCTGTTTTTT CASSQHQGNTGELFF
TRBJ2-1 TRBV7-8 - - TGTGCCAGCAGCTTAGCGAGGCCAGGCCCCGGGGAGCAGTTCTTC CASSLARPGPGEQFF
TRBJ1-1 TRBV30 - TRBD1 TGTGCCTGGAGCCCCAAGGGACAGGGGAACACTGAAGCTTTCTTT CAWSPKGQGNTEAFF
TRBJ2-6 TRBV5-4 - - TGTGCCAGCAGCTTGGATCCGGGACGACTCTCTGGGGCCAACGTCCTGACTTTC CASSLDPGRLSGANVLTF
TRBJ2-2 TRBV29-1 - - TGCAGCGTGTTGGGGCTAGGGGAGCTGTTTTTT CSVLGLGELFF